This T cell receptor beta chain was documented in a study of blood T cell repertoires in COVID-19. Turning to the study itself: PBMCs, B-cell-depleted T cells, or T cells provided the cDNA or gDNA that made up the material.

Adults between roughly 18 and 89 years of age took part from under 30 US areas. Germline assignment: CDR1 GTSNPN and CDR2 SVGIG (reference sequence). This CDR3 spans 14 amino acids. The germline V and J ends were trimmed by 4 bases and 4 bases, with 16 bases remaining between them. Authors' processing steps: The assay estimated nucleated cells by amplifying reference gene primers. The repertoire was sequenced with immunoSEQ multiplex PCR; TCRdb's copy has only in-frame clones and lacks some. V and J calls and clone size are those listed in that table; D and trimming were worked out from the DNA. The sample holds roughly 250,000 clones; approximately 90% are singletons and the top ten take under 10%.

The sample was PBMCs or T cells enriched from blood (not recorded which). The clonotype originates from a middle-aged man who had recovered from COVID-19. The chain uses TRBV30 and TRBJ1-1, with D maybe TRBD1 (5 bases). CDR3 loop: CAWILDGTGTEAFF. In nucleotides, the CDR3 is TGTGCCTGGATTTTAGATGGAACAGGCACTGAAGCTTTCTTT.